The 13 T cell receptor beta chains presented below share a single source sample, sequenced in a study of shared T cell receptors in the human thymus. Assay used: immunoSEQ multiplex PCR; TCRdb lists only in-frame clones, some missing. The data show hundreds of thousands of clones, around 85% seen once. These records were also assigned to another study, of human thymus T cells.

What was sequenced was thymocytes. The receptors were gathered from a girl in the first two years of life with a congenital heart defect.

The DNA of the CDR3 is TGCGCCAGCAAGCTTTGGGGGACTGGCGTGGGCACAGTGGGGCAGTATTTT. Its protein product is CASKLWGTGVGTVGQYF. The V and J genes are TRBV5-1 and TRBJ2-3; D is perhaps TRBD2 (6 bases). The CDR3 covers 17 residues. Trimming shortened V by 6 bases and J by 11 bases, and 31 bases separated the two germline ends. Germline values: CDR1 SGHRS, CDR2 YFSETQ. Filled out from reference TRBV5-1 and TRBJ2-3, the complete variable domain reads KAGVTQTPRYLIKTRGQQVTLSCSPISGHRSVSWYQQTPGQGLQFLFEYFSETQRNKGNFPGRFSGRQFSNSRSEMNVSTLELGDSALYLCASKLWGTGVGTVGQYFGPGTRLTVL.

This clone was detected only once. V gene TRBV10-1 combines with J gene TRBJ2-4; D might be TRBD1 (6 bases). The V end lost 2 bases, the J end lost 1 base, and 6 bases lay between the germline ends. The length of the CDR3 is 14 residues. CDR1 WNHNN and CDR2 SYGVQD come from the germline V gene (reference sequence). The CDR3 here is CASSETGAKNIQYF. The DNA for the CDR3 is TGCGCCAGCAGTGAGACAGGGGCCAAAAACATTCAGTACTTC.

The CDR3 DNA sequence: TGTGCCTGGAGAAAGAGCGGGGCCCCCGAGGGTATTTCACCCCTCCACTTT. This codes for CAWRKSGAPEGISPLHF. The gene calls are TRBV30 and TRBJ1-6; D is possibly TRBD1 (5 bases). V shed 3 bases and J shed 9 bases, with 24 bases lying between them. The CDR3 spans 17 residues. Germline values: CDR1 GTSNPN, CDR2 SVGIG (reference sequence). The complete variable domain, with remaining parts taken from reference TRBV30 and TRBJ1-6, reads SQTIHQWPATLVQPVGSPLSLECTVEGTSNPNLYWYRQAAGRGLQLLFYSVGIGQISSEVPQNLSASRPQDRQFILSSKKLLLSDSGFYLCAWRKSGAPEGISPLHFGNGTRLTVT.

CDR3 in DNA: TGTGCCAGCAGCCCAACACCGGGACTCAACTATGGCTACACCTTC. It codes for CASSPTPGLNYGYTF. The rearrangement uses TRBV5-6 and TRBJ1-2; maybe TRBD1 (5 bases). The CDR3 sequence is 15 residues long. Germline CDR1 reads SGHDT; CDR2 reads YYEEEE. Between the trimmed V and J ends, which lost 4 bases and 2 bases, there was a span of 15 bases.

A few counts support this clone. The chain couples TRBV5-1 to TRBJ2-7; 10 nucleotides match TRBD1. The CDR3 sequence is 15 residues long. Trimming removed 4 bases from V and 3 bases from J; junction bases left unmatched: 7. Germline CDR1 is SGHRS and CDR2 is YFSETQ. CDR3 nucleotides: TGCGCCAGCAGCGAGGGACAGGGGCCCTACTACGAGCAGTACTTC. This gives the protein CASSEGQGPYYEQYF.

The chain has TRBV28 and TRBJ1-2; D is perhaps TRBD1 (6 bases). CDR1 MDHEN and CDR2 SYDVKM come from the germline V gene. This CDR3 is 13 amino acids long. V lost 6 bases to trimming and J lost 8 bases, with 16 bases between them. The DNA for the CDR3 is TGTGCCAGCAGACCAAGACAGGTACGGGGCTACACCTTC. This encodes CASRPRQVRGYTF.

This clone has a handful of counts. The rearrangement joins TRBV2 to TRBJ2-5; 8 bases fit TRBD2. This CDR3 spans 14 amino acids. Trimming took 6 bases from V and 5 from J; bases not matched to a gene: 8. Germline values: CDR1 SNHLY, CDR2 FYNNEI. CDR3 nucleotide sequence: TGTGCCAGCAGGGGGACTAGTAACCTGGAGACCCAGTACTTC. Translating it yields CASRGTSNLETQYF.

The chain recombines TRBV28 with TRBJ1-2; no clear D. V shed 3 bases and J shed 10 bases, with 9 bases lying between them. The CDR3 consists of 11 residues. Per germline, CDR1 MDHEN and CDR2 SYDVKM. Here the CDR3 reads CASSFSGFYTF. The CDR3 region has the DNA TGTGCCAGCAGTTTTTCGGGTTTCTACACCTTC.

This chain joins TRBV2 and TRBJ1-2; D is uncertain. The V end was cut by 4 bases, the J end by 3 bases, with 6 bases between. The CDR3 totals 12 residues. Germline V lookup: CDR1 SNHLY, CDR2 FYNNEI. The CDR3 loop reads CASSGEYYGYTF. DNA of the CDR3: TGTGCCAGCAGTGGGGAGTACTATGGCTACACCTTC.

This clone was recorded once. V is TRBV19 and J is TRBJ2-2; D might be TRBD2 (5 bases). Germline-derived CDR1 and CDR2 are LNHDA and SQIVND (reference sequence). This CDR3 has 19 amino acids. The germline V and J ends were trimmed by 3 bases and 5 bases, with 25 bases remaining between them. CDR3 amino acids: CASSIFLAKAPPGTGELFF. The CDR3 DNA reads as TGTGCCAGTAGTATTTTCTTAGCTAAAGCCCCCCCGGGGACCGGGGAGCTGTTTTTT.

This clone was counted between two and nine times. The J gene is TRBJ1-1, the V gene TRBV4-1, with no clear D. The CDR3 spans 15 residues. Trimming took 0 bases from V and 0 from J, leaving 8 bases between them. Germline CDR1 MGHRA, CDR2 YSYEKL. The CDR3 loop reads CASSQDSRLNTEAFF. In DNA form, the CDR3 reads TGCGCCAGCAGCCAAGACAGCAGGCTGAACACTGAAGCTTTCTTT.

This clone was seen a single time. The V gene is TRBV7-9, the J gene TRBJ2-3, with D perhaps matching TRBD1 (6 bases). Per the germline V gene, CDR1 is SEHNR and CDR2 is FQNEAQ (reference sequence). The CDR3 covers 15 residues. Trimming took 8 bases from V and 2 from J, leaving 17 bases between them. CDR3 coding DNA: TGTGCCAGCCAATTTCCGGGACATTTCACAGATACGCAGTATTTT. Translated: CASQFPGHFTDTQYF.

The rearrangement joins TRBV6-5 to TRBJ2-3, with 8 positions matching TRBD2. V shed 6 bases, J shed 4 bases, and the junction held 9 bases outside the gene matches. The CDR3 consists of 15 residues. In germline, CDR1 is MNHEY, CDR2 SVGAGI. This chain's CDR3 is CASSYGGGHADTQYF. In nucleotides, the CDR3 is TGTGCCAGCAGCTACGGGGGGGGACACGCAGATACGCAGTATTTT.